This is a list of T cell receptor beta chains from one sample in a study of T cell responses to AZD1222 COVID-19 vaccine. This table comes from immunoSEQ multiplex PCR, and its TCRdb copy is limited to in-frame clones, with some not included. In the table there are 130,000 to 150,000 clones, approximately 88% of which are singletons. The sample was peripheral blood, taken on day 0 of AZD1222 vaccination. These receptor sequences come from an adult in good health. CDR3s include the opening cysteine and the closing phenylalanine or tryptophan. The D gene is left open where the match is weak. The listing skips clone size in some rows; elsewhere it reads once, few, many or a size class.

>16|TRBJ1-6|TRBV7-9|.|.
TGTGCCAGCAGCGCGACCAACCCAGGGTTTGGTTCACCCCTCCACTTT
CASSATNPGFGSPLHF
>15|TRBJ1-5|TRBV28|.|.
TGTGCCAGCAGTTTCGGTCCGAGGGGCAATCAGCCCCAGCATTTT
CASSFGPRGNQPQHF
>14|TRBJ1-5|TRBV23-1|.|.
TGCGCCAGCAGTCAAGGCGGGGGCGATCAGCCCCAGCATTTT
CASSQGGGDQPQHF
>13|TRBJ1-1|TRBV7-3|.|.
TGTGCCAGCAGCCTGTGGGGGAACACTGAAGCTTTCTTT
CASSLWGNTEAFF
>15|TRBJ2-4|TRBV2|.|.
TGTGCCAGCAGAGGAAATAGCGGTGGGAAAAACATTCAGTACTTC
CASRGNSGGKNIQYF
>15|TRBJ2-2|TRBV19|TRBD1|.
TGTGCCAGTAGTATAGCCCACAGGGGCCGGGGGGAGCTGTTTTTT
CASSIAHRGRGELFF
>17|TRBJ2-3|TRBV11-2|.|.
TGTGCCAGCAGCTTAGATTTAGGACCCCTGGCTACAGATACGCAGTATTTT
CASSLDLGPLATDTQYF
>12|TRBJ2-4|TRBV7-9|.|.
TGTGCCAGCAGCTCACTGAAAAACATTCAGTACTTC
CASSSLKNIQYF
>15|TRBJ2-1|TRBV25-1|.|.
TGTGCCAGCAGTGAATCTTGGGGAGCCTACAATGAGCAGTTCTTC
CASSESWGAYNEQFF
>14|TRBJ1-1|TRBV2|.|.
TGTGCCAGCCGCTTTATGTCGACGGACACTGAAGCTTTCTTT
CASRFMSTDTEAFF
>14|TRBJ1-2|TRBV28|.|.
TGTGCCAGCAGTTGGGCTCGGGACTTGGTAGGCTACACCTTC
CASSWARDLVGYTF
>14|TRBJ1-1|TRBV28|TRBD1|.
TGTGCCAGCGTGGGGGGACAGGTGCTCACTGAAGCTTTCTTT
CASVGGQVLTEAFF
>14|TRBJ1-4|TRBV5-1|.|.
TGCGCCAGCAGCTTTGGGCCTGGAGGTGAAAAACTGTTTTTT
CASSFGPGGEKLFF
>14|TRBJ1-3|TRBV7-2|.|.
TGTGCCAGCAGCCCCGGATTATCCGGAAACACCATATATTTT
CASSPGLSGNTIYF
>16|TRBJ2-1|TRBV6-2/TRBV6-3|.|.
TGTGCCAGCAGTTACAGTCGGATAGGCTCCTACAATGAGCAGTTCTTC
CASSYSRIGSYNEQFF
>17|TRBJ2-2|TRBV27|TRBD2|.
TGTGCCAGCAGTTTCCGCCAGCGGGAGGGGTACACCGGGGAGCTGTTTTTT
CASSFRQREGYTGELFF
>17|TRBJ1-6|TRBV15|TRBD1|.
TGTGCCACCAGCAGGATAGACAGGGTTCGCTATAATTCACCCCTCCACTTT
CATSRIDRVRYNSPLHF
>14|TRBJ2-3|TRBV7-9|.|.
TGTGCCAGCAGCTTTCAGGGGAGGACAGATACGCAGTATTTT
CASSFQGRTDTQYF
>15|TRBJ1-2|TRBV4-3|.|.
TGCGCCAGCAGCCAAGTATCGGGCGTTAACTATGGCTACACCTTC
CASSQVSGVNYGYTF
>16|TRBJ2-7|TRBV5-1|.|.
TGCGCCAGCAGCAAGGAGGGACAGCCCGGCAGGTACGAGCAGTACTTC
CASSKEGQPGRYEQYF
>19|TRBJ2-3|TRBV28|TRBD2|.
TGTGCCAGCAGTCCCCTTCCCCGACCTAGCGGGAGATGGACAGATACGCAGTATTTT
CASSPLPRPSGRWTDTQYF
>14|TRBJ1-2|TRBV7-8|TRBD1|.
TGTGCCAGCAGCTCACAAACAGGGGGCGACGGCTACACCTTC
CASSSQTGGDGYTF
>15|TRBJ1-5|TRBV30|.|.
TGTGCCTGGAGAGTCCGAGGGGGGAGCAATCAGCCCCAGCATTTT
CAWRVRGGSNQPQHF
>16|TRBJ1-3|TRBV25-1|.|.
TGTGCCAGCAGTGGAGGGGCCGAGAGCTCTGGAAACACCATATATTTT
CASSGGAESSGNTIYF
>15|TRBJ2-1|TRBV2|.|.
TGTGCCAGCAAGGGCTGGGGGAGCTCCTACAATGAGCAGTTCTTC
CASKGWGSSYNEQFF
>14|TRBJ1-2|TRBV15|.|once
TGTGCCACCAGCAGAGATCTCAGATCCTATGGCTACACCTTC
CATSRDLRSYGYTF
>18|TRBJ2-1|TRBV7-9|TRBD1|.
TGTGCCAGCAGTCCGGGACAGGGCTCTTTTAGCTCCTACAATGAGCAGTTCTTC
CASSPGQGSFSSYNEQFF
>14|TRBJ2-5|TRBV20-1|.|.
TGCAGTGCTAGTAACGTTGGACAGCAAGAGACCCAGTACTTC
CSASNVGQQETQYF
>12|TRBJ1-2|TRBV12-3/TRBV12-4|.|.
TGTGCCAGCAGTACTCAGGACCGCGGCTACACCTTC
CASSTQDRGYTF
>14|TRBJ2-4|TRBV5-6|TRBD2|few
TGTGCCAGCAGCTTATTAGCGGGTGAAAACATTCAGTACTTC
CASSLLAGENIQYF
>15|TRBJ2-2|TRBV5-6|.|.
TGTGCCAGCAGCTTATTACATTTGAACACCGGGGAGCTGTTTTTT
CASSLLHLNTGELFF
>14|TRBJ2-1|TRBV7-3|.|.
TGTGCCAGCAGCACCTCGGGCCCCACTAATGAGCAGTTCTTC
CASSTSGPTNEQFF
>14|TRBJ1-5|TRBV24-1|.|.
TGTGCCACCAGTGACCCGAAGGTCAATCAGCCCCAGCATTTT
CATSDPKVNQPQHF
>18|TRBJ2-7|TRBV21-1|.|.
TGTGCCAGCAGCAAAACCCTCTCCCTCGTCGGGGCGACGGACGAGCAGTACTTC
CASSKTLSLVGATDEQYF
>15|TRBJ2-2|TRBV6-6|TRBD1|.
TGTGCCAGCAGCCCGAGGACAGGGGAGACCGGGGAGCTGTTTTTT
CASSPRTGETGELFF
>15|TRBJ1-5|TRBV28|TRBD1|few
TGTGCCAGCAACTCAGGACAGGGGGCTAATCAGCCCCAGCATTTT
CASNSGQGANQPQHF
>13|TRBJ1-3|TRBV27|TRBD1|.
TGTGCCAGCAGTGCGACAGGGGGAAACACCATATATTTT
CASSATGGNTIYF
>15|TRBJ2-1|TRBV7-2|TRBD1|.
TGTGCCAGCAGCTCGGGACAGGGACCCTACAATGAGCAGTTCTTC
CASSSGQGPYNEQFF
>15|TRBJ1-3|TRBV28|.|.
TGTGCCAGCAGTCCCCAGGGCCTGGCTGGAAACACCATATATTTT
CASSPQGLAGNTIYF
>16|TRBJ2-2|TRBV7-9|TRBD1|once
TGTGCCAGCAGCTCGTCCGGGACAGGGAGGACCGGGGAGCTGTTTTTT
CASSSSGTGRTGELFF
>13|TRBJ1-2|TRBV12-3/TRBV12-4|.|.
TGTGCCAGCACGGCCTGGGCCAGCTATGGCTACACCTTC
CASTAWASYGYTF
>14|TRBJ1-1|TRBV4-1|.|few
TGCGCCAGCAGCCCCAAGATCGGGAACACTGAAGCTTTCTTT
CASSPKIGNTEAFF
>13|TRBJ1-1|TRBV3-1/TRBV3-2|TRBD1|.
TGTGCCAGCAGCCTCGCCGGGACAGGTGAAGCTTTCTTT
CASSLAGTGEAFF
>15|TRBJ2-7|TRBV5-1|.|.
TGCGCCAGCAGCTTGACATCGGGGGCCTCCTACGAGCAGTACTTC
CASSLTSGASYEQYF
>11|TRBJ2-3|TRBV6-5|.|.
TGTGCCAGCAGCCTCAAAGATACGCAGTATTTT
CASSLKDTQYF
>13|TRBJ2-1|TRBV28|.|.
TGTGCCAGCAGTTTACCCGATTACAATGAGCAGTTCTTC
CASSLPDYNEQFF
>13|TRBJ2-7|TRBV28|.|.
TGTGCCAGCTATGGCGCGGCCAGATCAGAGCAGTACTTC
CASYGAARSEQYF
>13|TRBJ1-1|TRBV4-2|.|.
TGTGCCAGCAGCCAAGGACGGACCACTGAAGCTTTCTTT
CASSQGRTTEAFF